This note documents a single T cell receptor beta chain sequence. The data belong to a study of blood T cell repertoires in COVID-19. All enrollees were about 18 to 89 years old and from 24 US areas. Membership in each cohort depended on participant-reported clinical history. Assay used: immunoSEQ multiplex PCR; TCRdb lists only in-frame clones, some missing. The table lists 250,000 to 300,000 clones, around 82% of them singletons. CDR1 is ENHRY and CDR2 is SYGVKD in the germline V gene. The CDR3 runs 14 residues. V lost 4 bases to trimming and J lost 5 bases; unmatched junction nucleotides: 6. The chain joins TRBV10-3 to TRBJ2-7, with 9 bases that match TRBD1. This receptor was identified in a man aged 50 or older who had recovered from COVID-19. The source material was PBMCs or T cells enriched from blood (not recorded which). This CDR3 reads CAISGGTGFNEQYF. As DNA, the CDR3 is TGTGCCATCAGTGGGGGGACAGGGTTCAACGAGCAGTACTTC.